The 27 T cell receptor beta chains listed next were all sequenced from one sample in a study of T cell responses to AZD1222 COVID-19 vaccine (dated by TCRdb to the early 2020s). Libraries were prepared through the immunoSEQ multiplex PCR assay. The table was pulled from immuneACCESS by TCRdb, which kept in-frame rearrangements only. Such tables lose some clones; where checked, under half of the loss comes from unresolved V genes, and the rest has no known cause. Across this sample there are some 69,000 clones, with about 85% seen only once. The ten largest clones capture approximately 18% of the sample. The meaning of the sample's time point label: baseline before first vaccination. This specimen consisted of peripheral blood, obtained on day 0 of AZD1222 vaccination. These TCRs come from an adult in good health.

V is TRBV3-1 (or the pseudogene TRBV3-2) and J is TRBJ1-5; D remains ambiguous. Germline values: CDR1 LGHDT, CDR2 YNNKEL (reference sequence). CDR3 size: 15 residues. The V end lost 4 bases, the J end lost 4 bases, and 14 bases lay between the germline ends. CDR3 DNA sequence: TGTGCCAGCAGCCCGACCCGGGGTAGAAATCAGCCCCAGCATTTT. It yields the protein CASSPTRGRNQPQHF.

The chain couples TRBV4-1 to TRBJ2-7, with 8 bases aligning to TRBD1. With 1 base clipped from V and 2 bases from J, the junction kept 10 bases outside the gene matches. Per germline, CDR1 MGHRA and CDR2 YSYEKL. The CDR3 totals 17 residues. CDR3 DNA: TGCGCCAGCAGCCAAGTAACACCGGGACAGGCAGCCTACGAGCAGTACTTC. Residues: CASSQVTPGQAAYEQYF.

V usage is TRBV18 and J usage is TRBJ1-5; TRBD1 matches at 10 bases. Per germline, CDR1 KGHSH and CDR2 LQKENI. The trim removed 5 bases at V and 5 bases at J, leaving 6 bases unmatched. The CDR3 runs 15 residues. The CDR3 protein is CASSKTGGGDQPQHF. DNA for the CDR3: TGTGCCAGCTCAAAGACAGGGGGCGGGGATCAGCCCCAGCATTTT.

The chain joins TRBV3-1 (or the pseudogene TRBV3-2) to TRBJ1-5, with D possibly TRBD1 on 5 matching bases. Germline CDR1 LGHDT, CDR2 YNNKEL (reference sequence). The CDR3 is 14 amino acids. V was pared by 3 bases and J by 5 bases, with 11 bases between. The CDR3 coding sequence is TGTGCCAGCAGCCAGGGCCGGGGGGATCAGCCCCAGCATTTT. Translated, it gives CASSQGRGDQPQHF.

The chain links TRBV28 to TRBJ2-7, with 10 bases that match TRBD1. Germline V lookup: CDR1 MDHEN, CDR2 SYDVKM. J gave up 6 bases and V 4 bases, and 9 bases lay outside the gene matches. The CDR3 runs 15 residues. The CDR3 DNA reads TGTGCCAGCAGTTCGGGGGGACAGGGGAGGGCCGAGCAGTACTTC. Its translation: CASSSGGQGRAEQYF.

J is TRBJ1-1 and V is TRBV5-6; 11 bases match TRBD1. V lost 2 bases to trimming and J lost 10 bases; unmatched junction nucleotides: 13. CDR3 length equals 16 residues. Germline assignment: CDR1 SGHDT and CDR2 YYEEEE. In nucleotides, the CDR3 is TGTGCCAGCAGCTTTTATGGGACAGGGGGATCTGTTGGAGCTTTCTTT. Encoded protein: CASSFYGTGGSVGAFF.

The rearrangement joins TRBV6-6 to TRBJ1-6, with a possible D match to TRBD1 (6 bases). From germline, CDR1 is MNHNY and CDR2 SVGAGI (reference sequence). Trimming pared 6 bases from V and 10 bases from J, leaving 19 bases between. The CDR3 runs 15 residues. The CDR3 protein is CASRSRGEGSSPLHF. In DNA form, the CDR3 reads TGTGCCAGCAGGTCCAGGGGCGAGGGTAGCTCACCCCTCCACTTT.

This chain links TRBV20-1 with TRBJ2-7, with 9 bases lining up with TRBD2. There are 11 residues in the CDR3. CDR1 and CDR2 from the germline V gene are DFQATT and SNEGSKA (reference sequence). Trimming took 5 bases from V and 4 from J; bases not matched to a gene: 0. The CDR3 DNA is TGCAGTGCTCTAGCGGGATACGAGCAGTACTTC. This codes for CSALAGYEQYF.

The rearrangement links TRBV6-5 to TRBJ1-5; D might be TRBD1 (5 bases). The CDR3 totals 16 residues. Per the germline V gene, CDR1 is MNHEY and CDR2 is SVGAGI. V lost 2 bases, J lost 0 bases, and 11 bases lay in between. This CDR3 is CASSYLGPSSNQPQHF. The CDR3 bases are TGTGCCAGCAGTTACCTGGGACCTAGTAGCAATCAGCCCCAGCATTTT.

This clone was seen more than once but under ten times. This rearrangement joins TRBV6-5 to TRBJ1-1; D is ambiguous. V lost 6 bases and J 1 base, leaving 9 bases between the germline ends. From germline, CDR1 is MNHEY and CDR2 SVGAGI. The length of the CDR3 is 13 residues. Here the CDR3 reads CASRDRSNTEAFF. The CDR3 DNA reads as TGTGCCAGCAGGGACCGATCGAACACTGAAGCTTTCTTT.

The rearrangement joins TRBV16 to TRBJ2-7, with 7 nucleotides matching TRBD1. CDR3 size: 14 residues. Germline values: CDR1 KGHSY, CDR2 FQNENV. With 2 bases clipped from V and 2 bases from J, the junction kept 3 bases outside the gene matches. The CDR3: CASSQLDRTYEQYF. CDR3 DNA sequence: TGTGCCAGCAGCCAACTGGACAGGACCTACGAGCAGTACTTC.

This chain links TRBV2 with TRBJ1-1; D not certain. V lost 8 bases, J lost 4 bases, and 17 bases lay in between. Germline V gene lookup returns CDR1 SNHLY and CDR2 FYNNEI. There are 14 residues in the CDR3. The CDR3 region is CASVLRTASTEAFF. CDR3 in DNA: TGTGCCAGCGTCCTTAGGACGGCGAGCACTGAAGCTTTCTTT.

This clone was seen once. The chain links TRBV28 to TRBJ1-1, with unresolved D. V was trimmed by 5 bases and J by 6 bases, leaving 13 bases between them. The CDR3 totals 13 residues. CDR1 and CDR2 (germline): MDHEN, SYDVKM. This CDR3 reads CASSPSRASEAFF. In nucleotides, the CDR3 is TGTGCCAGCAGTCCCAGCCGGGCATCTGAAGCTTTCTTT.

CDR3 DNA sequence: TGTGCCAGCAGCCCACCTTATGGGCAGCCCCAGCATTTT. Residues: CASSPPYGQPQHF. This chain links TRBV28 with TRBJ1-5; no firm D call. The V end lost 6 bases, the J end lost 7 bases, and 13 bases lay between the germline ends. The CDR3 has 13 amino acids. Germline assignment: CDR1 MDHEN and CDR2 SYDVKM.

The chain couples TRBV4-1 to TRBJ1-6, with a tentative D call TRBD1 (5 bases). CDR3 length: 17 amino acids. Germline V gene data show CDR1 as MGHRA and CDR2 as YSYEKL. V was trimmed by 3 bases and J by 6 bases, leaving 18 bases between them. The CDR3 sequence: CASSQGTGGVANSPLHF. The CDR3, as DNA: TGCGCCAGCAGCCAGGGAACGGGGGGGGTAGCTAATTCACCCCTCCACTTT.

The chain has TRBV19 and TRBJ2-2, with no clear D. Trimming took 2 bases from V and 1 from J, leaving 5 bases between them. CDR1 is LNHDA, CDR2 SQIVND, per germline (reference sequence). The CDR3 extends over 14 amino acids. The CDR3 DNA is TGTGCCAGTAGTATATCGGGGAACACCGGGGAGCTGTTTTTT. Translation: CASSISGNTGELFF. The complete variable domain, with remaining parts taken from reference TRBV19 and TRBJ2-2, reads DGGITQSPKYLFRKEGQNVTLSCEQNLNHDAMYWYRQDPGQGLRLIYYSQIVNDFQKGDIAEGYSVSREKKESFPLTVTSAQKNPTAFYLCASSISGNTGELFFGEGSRLTVL.

This chain joins TRBV4-1 and TRBJ2-1, with D unclear. Germline lookup yields CDR1 MGHRA and CDR2 YSYEKL. With 2 bases removed from V and 10 bases from J, the gap between germline ends came to 12 bases. The CDR3 consists of 13 residues. The CDR3 is CASSQPDLNEQFF. The DNA for the CDR3 is TGCGCCAGCAGCCAACCCGATTTAAACGAGCAGTTCTTC.

The chain is built from TRBV6-5 and TRBJ2-2, with D perhaps TRBD1 (5 bases). The CDR3 is 14 amino acids. The V gene lost 6 bases and the J gene lost 1 base, with 9 bases spanning the gap. Germline lookup yields CDR1 MNHEY and CDR2 SVGAGI. The CDR3 coding sequence is TGTGCCAGCAGGGGGCAATGGAACACCGGGGAGCTGTTTTTT. This sequence encodes CASRGQWNTGELFF.

This chain uses TRBV28 with TRBJ1-5; D remains unclear. Between the trimmed V and J ends, which lost 5 bases and 3 bases, there was a span of 8 bases. The CDR3 is made up of 13 amino acids. CDR1 is MDHEN and CDR2 is SYDVKM in the germline V gene. The CDR3 nucleotides read TGTGCCAGCAGTCCACGGGCCAATCAGCCCCAGCATTTT. It is translated as CASSPRANQPQHF.

V usage is TRBV6-5 and J usage is TRBJ2-7; the D gene is possibly TRBD1 (5 bases). Germline V gene data show CDR1 as MNHEY and CDR2 as SVGAGI. The ends were cut back, 4 bases at V and 7 bases at J, with 11 bases in the middle. There are 12 residues in the CDR3. CDR3 in DNA: TGTGCCAGCAGTTTACAGGTTAGGGAGCAGTACTTC. This codes for CASSLQVREQYF.

The chain joins TRBV11-2 to TRBJ1-2; weak D call: TRBD1 (5 bases). Trimming took 2 bases from V and 5 from J, leaving 9 bases between them. The CDR3 totals 13 residues. The germline V gene encodes CDR1 SGHAT and CDR2 FQNNGV. The CDR3 loop is CASSLIGGYGYTF. In nucleotides, the CDR3 is TGTGCCAGCAGCTTAATTGGGGGGTATGGCTACACCTTC.

V gene TRBV9 combines with J gene TRBJ1-6; the match to TRBD1 covers 7 bases. Germline assignment: CDR1 SGDLS and CDR2 YYNGEE. The V and J ends lost 4 bases and 17 bases, in that order; junction bases with no gene match: 9. The CDR3 has 12 amino acids. This CDR3 reads CASSPGEGAVHF. Here the CDR3 DNA reads TGTGCCAGCAGCCCCGGCGAGGGGGCAGTCCACTTT. The full variable domain, in which reference TRBV9 and TRBJ1-6 provide the parts outside the CDR3, is DSGVTQTPKHLITATGQRVTLRCSPRSGDLSVYWYQQSLDQGLQFLIQYYNGEERAKGNILERFSAQQFPDLHSELNLSSLELGDSALYFCASSPGEGAVHFGNGTRLTVT.

J is TRBJ2-7 and V is TRBV28; TRBD1 aligns across 8 bases. The CDR3 has 15 residues. Germline CDR1 is MDHEN and CDR2 is SYDVKM. The V segment lost 10 bases and the J segment 4 bases; nucleotides outside the gene matches: 15. CDR3: CATEPTGTGGYEQYF. The CDR3 region has the DNA TGTGCCACCGAACCCACCGGGACAGGAGGATACGAGCAGTACTTC.

The V call is TRBV7-3, the J call TRBJ1-1; the D gene is possibly TRBD1 (6 bases). The CDR3 runs to 14 residues. In germline, CDR1 is SGHTA, CDR2 FQGTGA. The V end was cut by 5 bases, the J end by 5 bases, with 15 bases between. CDR3 nucleotide sequence: TGTGCCAGCAGCGAACAGGGCAGGGGAACTGAAGCTTTCTTT. Its translation: CASSEQGRGTEAFF.

The rearrangement uses TRBV4-2 and TRBJ1-2, with D perhaps matching TRBD1 (5 bases). CDR3 length equals 14 residues. V was pared by 0 bases and J by 11 bases, with 16 bases between. Germline-derived CDR1 and CDR2 are LGHNA and YNFKEQ. CDR3 loop: CASSQDGTAVGYTF. CDR3 in DNA: TGTGCCAGCAGCCAAGATGGGACGGCCGTCGGGTACACCTTC.

V and J are TRBV28 and TRBJ1-5; D not resolved. Germline V gives CDR1 MDHEN, CDR2 SYDVKM. V dropped 1 base and J dropped 2 bases, with 12 bases sitting between them. The CDR3 has 16 residues. Here the CDR3 reads CASSLFVGRRNQPQHF. The CDR3 nucleotides are TGTGCCAGCAGTTTATTCGTTGGCAGACGCAATCAGCCCCAGCATTTT. The variable domain in full, completed from reference TRBV28 and TRBJ1-5, reads DVKVTQSSRYLVKRTGEKVFLECVQDMDHENMFWYRQDPGLGLRLIYFSYDVKMKEKGDIPEGYSVSREKKERFSLILESASTNQTSMYLCASSLFVGRRNQPQHFGDGTRLSIL.

This clone was seen a handful of times. The chain recombines TRBV30 with TRBJ2-1; D not certain. Germline CDR1 and CDR2: GTSNPN and SVGIG (reference sequence). Deletions cut 4 bases from V and 4 bases from J, with 5 bases between. This CDR3 region has 11 residues. In DNA form, the CDR3 reads TGTGCCTGGATAAGGTACAATGAGCAGTTCTTC. It is translated as CAWIRYNEQFF.